A selection of T cell receptor beta chains follows, all from one sample in a study of T-cell memory formation after mild COVID-19. TCRdb re-called the 5' RACE reads through MiXCR, storing one row per CDR3 protein. The data hold 530,000 or so distinct CDR3 sequences, with 17% observed a single time. The sequencing input was PBMCs or a T cell subset sorted from them (not recorded which). The receptors here all came from an adult woman who had mild COVID-19 (a few samples of this study predate the infection). Cell type and time point are not known. Both conserved end residues are part of each CDR3. Clone size appears in some rows only: once, few, many, or a class for an expanded clone.

TRBJ2-5 many TRBV4-1 CASSQAPGTQETQYF
TRBJ2-3 many TRBV23-1 CASSQAWGREESTDTQYF
TRBJ2-7 few TRBV30 CAWSDLLLTGVSYEQYF
TRBJ1-6 few TRBV12-3/TRBV12-4 CASSVGGYVSPLHF
TRBJ1-6 few TRBV19 CASSIRTGVSPLHF
TRBJ2-3 - TRBV6-5 CASSYMAPLTDTQYF
TRBJ1-2 - TRBV5-1 CASSLEQGSGYTF
TRBJ2-2 - TRBV5-1 CASSLSTGGTGELFF
TRBJ2-7 few TRBV6-2/TRBV6-3 CASSYAVSGRYEQYF
TRBJ2-3 few TRBV12-3/TRBV12-4 CATRMGDTQYF
TRBJ2-7 - TRBV11-2 CASSLSTPASEQYF
TRBJ2-1 - TRBV29-1 CSVEKSAGTYNEQFF
TRBJ2-1 few TRBV7-9 CASSTDGAGGSYNEQFF
TRBJ1-5 - TRBV24-1 CATSADSVIQPQHF
TRBJ2-7 few TRBV5-1 CASSFDGTGRSYEQYF